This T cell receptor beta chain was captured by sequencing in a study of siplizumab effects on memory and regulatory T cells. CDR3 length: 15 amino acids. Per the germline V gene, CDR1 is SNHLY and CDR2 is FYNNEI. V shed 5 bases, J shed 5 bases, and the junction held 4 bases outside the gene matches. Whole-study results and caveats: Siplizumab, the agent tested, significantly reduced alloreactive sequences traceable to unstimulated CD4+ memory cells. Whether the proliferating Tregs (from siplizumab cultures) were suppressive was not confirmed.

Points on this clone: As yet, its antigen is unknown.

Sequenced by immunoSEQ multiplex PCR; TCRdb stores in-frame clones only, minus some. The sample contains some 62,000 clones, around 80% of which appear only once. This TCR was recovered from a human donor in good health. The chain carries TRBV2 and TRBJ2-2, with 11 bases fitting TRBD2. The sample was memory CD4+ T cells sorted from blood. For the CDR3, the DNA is TGTGCCAGCAGTTTAGCGGGGGGGACGACCGGGGAGCTGTTTTTT. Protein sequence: CASSLAGGTTGELFF.